This passage covers 19 T cell receptor beta chains from one sample sequenced in a study of molecular identifiers for immune sequencing clone quantification. TCRdb recomputed calls from the PCR reads with MiXCR, one row per CDR3 protein. Among some 580,000 distinct CDR3 sequences, less than 30% were seen once, and the ten largest hold about 0.8%. The sequenced sample was naive CD8+ T cells from blood, with Jurkat cell RNA spiked in. Subset of the sample: FACS-sorted CD8+CD4-CCR7+CD45RA+ naive T cells. These TCRs come from a human donor in good health. Some libraries in this study had Jurkat cell RNA spiked in.

A word on this clonotype: A clone one base away is much larger, so this may be a read error. CDR3 nucleotides: TGCAGCGCGGAGACAGGGGGCGAGTACGAGCAGTACTTC. Its protein is CSAETGGEYEQYF. V is TRBV29-1 and J is TRBJ2-7, with 10 bases aligning to TRBD1. CDR3 size: 13 residues. Germline V gene lookup returns CDR1 SQVTM and CDR2 ANQGSEA. Trimming took 7 bases from V and 4 from J; bases not matched to a gene: 7.

This clonotype was recorded at least ten times. The gene calls are TRBV5-6 and TRBJ2-7; TRBD2 agrees at 7 bases. CDR1 is SGHDT, CDR2 YYEEEE, per germline. V was clipped by 1 base and J by 0 bases; unmatched bases: 7. This CDR3 region has 16 residues. DNA for the CDR3: TGTGCCAGCAGCTTGCAAGGACTAGTCCGCTCCTACGAGCAGTACTTC. Protein product: CASSLQGLVRSYEQYF.

The chain employs TRBV11-2 and TRBJ1-1; D perhaps matches TRBD1 (6 bases). CDR1 and CDR2 from the germline V gene are SGHAT and FQNNGV. Trimming removed 0 bases at V and 1 base at J, with 15 bases between. The CDR3 totals 17 residues. CDR3 in amino acids: CASSLDQGGHPNTEAFF. DNA for the CDR3: TGTGCCAGCAGCTTAGATCAAGGGGGACACCCGAACACTGAAGCTTTCTTT. The variable domain in full, with the rest retrieved from reference TRBV11-2 and TRBJ1-1, is EAGVAQSPRYKIIEKRQSVAFWCNPISGHATLYWYQQILGQGPKLLIQFQNNGVVDDSQLPKDRFSAERLKGVDSTLKIQPAKLEDSAVYLCASSLDQGGHPNTEAFFGQGTRLTVV.

This clonotype was seen many times. This chain links TRBV4-3 with TRBJ2-3; D is uncertain. In germline, CDR1 is LGHNA, CDR2 YSLEER. Trimming stripped 1 base from V and 3 bases from J, with 11 bases between. The CDR3 consists of 15 residues. This chain's CDR3 is CASSQGPLGTDTQYF. In DNA form, the CDR3 reads TGCGCCAGCAGCCAAGGACCTTTGGGGACAGATACGCAGTATTTT.

The V and J genes are TRBV6-2 or TRBV6-3 and TRBJ2-4; maybe TRBD2 (7 bases). Germline loops: CDR1 MNHEY, CDR2 SVGEGT. V lost 3 bases and J 6 bases, leaving 12 bases between the germline ends. The CDR3 spans 14 residues. The CDR3 DNA sequence: TGTGCCAGCAGTTATGGGGGGGGCGGAAACATTCAGTACTTC. Protein sequence: CASSYGGGGNIQYF.

The chain employs TRBV6-1 and TRBJ2-3, with 9 bases lining up with TRBD1. From germline, CDR1 is MNHNS and CDR2 SASEGT. CDR3 size: 16 residues. Trimming cost V 2 bases and J 4 bases; bases outside gene matches: 7. Here the CDR3 DNA reads TGTGCCAGCAGTGAAAAGGACAGGGGTAGAGCAGATACGCAGTATTTT. This encodes CASSEKDRGRADTQYF.

At least ten counts were recorded for this clonotype. The genes are TRBV14 and TRBJ2-5, with D possibly matching TRBD2 (6 bases). CDR1 and CDR2 (germline): SGHDN, FVKESK. Deletions cut 1 base from V and 0 bases from J, with 18 bases between. The CDR3 sequence is 18 residues long. This CDR3 reads CASSQVPFGSGYQETQYF. The CDR3 nucleotides are TGTGCCAGCAGCCAAGTCCCTTTTGGCAGCGGGTACCAAGAGACCCAGTACTTC.

The sample holds many counts of this clonotype. The V call is TRBV2, the J call TRBJ1-5; unclear D gene. The germline CDR1 and CDR2 sequences are SNHLY and FYNNEI. The CDR3 spans 15 residues. Deletions cut 0 bases from V and 0 bases from J, with 6 bases between. The DNA of the CDR3 is TGTGCCAGCAGTGAAGCGGGTAATAGCAATCAGCCCCAGCATTTT. Translated: CASSEAGNSNQPQHF.

This clonotype was detected ten times or more. The V call is TRBV25-1, the J call TRBJ1-5; a weak D match, TRBD1 (5 bases). Germline CDR1 and CDR2: MGHDK and SYGVNS. V gave up 2 bases and J gave up 3 bases, with 11 bases separating them. This CDR3 has 15 amino acids. Here the CDR3 DNA reads TGTGCCAGCAGTGAACTGGCAGGGTCCAATCAGCCCCAGCATTTT. Translated, it gives CASSELAGSNQPQHF.

At least ten counts were recorded for this clonotype. The rearrangement joins TRBV7-2 to TRBJ2-1; D call uncertain. Trimming left V 1 base short and J 9 bases short, with 13 bases between. Germline CDR1 is SGHTA and CDR2 is FQGNSA. The CDR3 length is 14 residues. This CDR3 reads CASSLVTHDSEQFF. The CDR3 coding sequence is TGTGCCAGCAGCTTAGTTACCCACGACTCTGAGCAGTTCTTC. The variable domain in full, with the rest retrieved from reference TRBV7-2 and TRBJ2-1, is GAGVSQSPSNKVTEKGKDVELRCDPISGHTALYWYRQSLGQGLEFLIYFQGNSAPDKSGLPSDRFSAERTGGSVSTLTIQRTQQEDSAVYLCASSLVTHDSEQFFGPGTRLTVL.

This clonotype was found a few times. The chain has TRBV7-9 and TRBJ1-2; D call uncertain. Trimming took 0 bases from V and 6 from J, leaving 11 bases between them. In germline, CDR1 is SEHNR, CDR2 FQNEAQ (reference sequence). The length of the CDR3 is 14 residues. The chain's CDR3 is CASSLAPEIDGYTF. The DNA of the CDR3 is TGTGCCAGCAGCTTAGCGCCAGAGATAGATGGCTACACCTTC.

In its sample, this clonotype was seen many times. V usage is TRBV2 and J usage is TRBJ2-7; tentative D call: TRBD1 (6 bases). The germline V gene has CDR1 SNHLY and CDR2 FYNNEI. V lost 6 bases and J lost 7, with 19 bases in between. CDR3 size: 14 residues. The CDR3 DNA is TGTGCCAGCAGCGCCCCGGGACACTTCACGGAGCAGTACTTC. Translating it yields CASSAPGHFTEQYF. Complete variable domain (other parts from reference TRBV2 and TRBJ2-7): EPEVTQTPSHQVTQMGQEVILRCVPISNHLYFYWYRQILGQKVEFLVSFYNNEISEKSEIFDDQFSVERPDGSNFTLKIRSTKLEDSAMYFCASSAPGHFTEQYFGPGTRLTVT.

This clonotype occurred a few times. The chain joins TRBV7-9 to TRBJ2-3, with D perhaps matching TRBD2 (6 bases). Deletions cut 4 bases from V and 6 bases from J, with 14 bases between. Germline values: CDR1 SEHNR, CDR2 FQNEAQ (reference sequence). This CDR3 is 14 amino acids long. The CDR3 sequence is CASSSKEGQDTQYF. CDR3 nucleotide sequence: TGTGCCAGCAGCTCCAAGGAGGGGCAGGATACGCAGTATTTT.

This clonotype was observed a few times. The V and J genes are TRBV12-3 or TRBV12-4 and TRBJ1-2; a weak D match, TRBD1 (6 bases). V lost 1 base and J lost 4, with 10 bases in between. CDR3 length: 14 residues. CDR3 protein: CASSLEGGSYGYTF. Written as DNA, the CDR3 is TGTGCCAGCAGTTTAGAGGGGGGATCCTATGGCTACACCTTC.

In its sample, this clonotype was seen a few times. The V gene is TRBV19, the J gene TRBJ1-1; no reliable D call. V was cut by 5 bases and J by 1 base, with 8 bases left in between. CDR3 size: 13 residues. Looked up from germline, CDR1 is LNHDA and CDR2 is SQIVND (reference sequence). Here the CDR3 reads CASSYWANTEAFF. DNA of the CDR3: TGTGCCAGTAGTTACTGGGCGAACACTGAAGCTTTCTTT.

The table lists this clonotype with a few counts. The chain is built from TRBV9 and TRBJ1-2, with D tentatively TRBD1 (6 bases). Between the trimmed V and J ends, which lost 6 bases and 8 bases, there was a span of 14 bases. The length of the CDR3 is 12 residues. Per the germline V gene, CDR1 is SGDLS and CDR2 is YYNGEE. For the CDR3, the DNA is TGTGCCAGCAATGGGGGCGAAGGCGGCTACACCTTC. Translation gives CASNGGEGGYTF.

The rearrangement links TRBV10-3 to TRBJ1-5; D might be TRBD1 (5 bases). Deletions cut 2 bases from V and 1 base from J, with 15 bases between. This CDR3 is built from 17 residues. Germline V gene lookup returns CDR1 ENHRY and CDR2 SYGVKD. Written as DNA, the CDR3 is TGTGCCATCAGTGAGGCTTCAGGGATCGGGAGCAATCAGCCCCAGCATTTT. The encoded protein is CAISEASGIGSNQPQHF.

This clonotype showed up many times. J is TRBJ2-2 and V is TRBV24-1; D perhaps matches TRBD2 (6 bases). V was shortened by 7 bases and J by 4 bases, with 9 bases between the two germline ends. Germline V lookup: CDR1 KGHDR, CDR2 SFDVKD. The CDR3 has 13 amino acids. The CDR3: CATRVGGTGELFF. As DNA, the CDR3 is TGTGCCACCAGGGTGGGAGGCACCGGGGAGCTGTTTTTT.

This clonotype was counted between two and nine times. The V call is TRBV5-6, the J call TRBJ1-4, with D perhaps TRBD1 (5 bases). Per the germline V gene, CDR1 is SGHDT and CDR2 is YYEEEE. Trimming left V 4 bases short and J 2 bases short, with 21 bases between. The CDR3 sequence is 18 residues long. CDR3 sequence reads: CASSPWGGMGWTNEKLFF. CDR3 in DNA: TGTGCCAGCAGCCCCTGGGGGGGTATGGGCTGGACTAATGAAAAACTGTTTTTT.